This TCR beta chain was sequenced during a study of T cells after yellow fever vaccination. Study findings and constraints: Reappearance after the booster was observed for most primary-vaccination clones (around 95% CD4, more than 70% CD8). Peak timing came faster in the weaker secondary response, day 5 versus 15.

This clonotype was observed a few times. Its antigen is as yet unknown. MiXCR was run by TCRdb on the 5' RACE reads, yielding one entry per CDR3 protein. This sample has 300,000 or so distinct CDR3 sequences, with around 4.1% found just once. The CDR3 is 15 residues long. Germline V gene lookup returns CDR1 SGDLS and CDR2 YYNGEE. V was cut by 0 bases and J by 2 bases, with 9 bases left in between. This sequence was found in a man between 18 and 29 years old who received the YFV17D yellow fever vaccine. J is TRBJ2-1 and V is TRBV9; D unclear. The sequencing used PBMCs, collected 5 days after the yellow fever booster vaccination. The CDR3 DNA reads TGTGCCAGCAGCGTAGGGACGGCCCCCTACAATGAGCAGTTCTTC. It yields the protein CASSVGTAPYNEQFF.